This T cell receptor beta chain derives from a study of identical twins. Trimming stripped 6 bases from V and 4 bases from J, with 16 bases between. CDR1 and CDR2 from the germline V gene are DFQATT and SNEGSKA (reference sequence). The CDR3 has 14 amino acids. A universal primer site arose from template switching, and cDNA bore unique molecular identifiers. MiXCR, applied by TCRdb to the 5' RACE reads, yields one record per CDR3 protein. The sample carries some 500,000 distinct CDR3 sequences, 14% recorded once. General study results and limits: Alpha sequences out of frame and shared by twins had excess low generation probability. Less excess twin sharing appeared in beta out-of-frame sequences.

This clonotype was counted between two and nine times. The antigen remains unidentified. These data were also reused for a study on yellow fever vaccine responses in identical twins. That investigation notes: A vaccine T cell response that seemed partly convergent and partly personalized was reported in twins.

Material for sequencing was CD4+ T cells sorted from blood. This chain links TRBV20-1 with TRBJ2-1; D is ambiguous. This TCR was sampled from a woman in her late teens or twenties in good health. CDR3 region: CSARSLILYNEQFF. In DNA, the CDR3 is TGCAGTGCGCGATCGTTGATCCTTTACAATGAGCAGTTCTTC.